The sequence of this T cell receptor (beta chain) was determined in a study of blood T cell repertoires in COVID-19. In the study overall: Samples representing acute and convalescent COVID-19 were sourced from the United States, Italy and Spain. T cells, B-cell-depleted T cells, or PBMCs supplied cDNA or gDNA.

Germline trimming cut 6 bases from V and 2 bases from J; bases unmatched to any gene: 8. The CDR3 is 15 amino acids. The germline V gene encodes CDR1 SGHDT and CDR2 YYEEEE. This clone is a singleton in its sample. As processed by the authors: By means of reference gene primer amplification, nucleated cell counts were estimated. Only in-frame clones appear in the TCRdb table, and some are missing; sequencing was by immunoSEQ multiplex PCR. V and J calls and clone size are those listed in that table; D and trimming were worked out from the DNA. The table records fewer than 60,000 clones, 80% to 85% of them present only once.

The material sequenced was peripheral blood. The receptor's source is a woman older than 75 with acute or convalescent COVID-19. The rearrangement links TRBV5-6 to TRBJ2-3, with TRBD1 matching 8 bases. The CDR3 nucleotides read TGTGCCAGCACCAAAGACAGGGGAGTCACAGATACGCAGTATTTT. Residues: CASTKDRGVTDTQYF.